A single sample gave rise to the 7 T cell receptor beta chains below, sequenced in a study of PD-1 blockade in classical Hodgkin lymphoma. Each patient's relapse followed autologous stem cell transplantation, and brentuximab vedotin exposure varied. Here immunoSEQ multiplex PCR was the method, and the copy in TCRdb shows in-frame clones only, minus some. The data contain 55,000 to 75,000 clones, 90% to 95% of them singletons. Sequencing was performed on peripheral blood mononuclear cells (PBMCs), taken at baseline. The source of these receptors is a human donor with classical Hodgkin lymphoma.

The chain links TRBV7-3 to TRBJ2-1; 8 bases map to TRBD2. Germline V gene data show CDR1 as SGHTA and CDR2 as FQGTGA. The trim removed 5 bases at V and 3 bases at J, leaving 6 bases unmatched. This CDR3 has 15 residues. The CDR3 spells CASSLGTSLYNEQFF. In DNA form, the CDR3 reads TGTGCCAGCAGCCTCGGGACTAGTCTCTACAATGAGCAGTTCTTC.

The chain employs TRBV27 and TRBJ2-7; D gene unclear. Deletions cut 0 bases from V and 4 bases from J, with 7 bases between. Germline V gene sequence: CDR1 MNHEY, CDR2 SMNVEV (reference sequence). This CDR3 has 13 amino acids. The CDR3 nucleotides read TGTGCCAGCAGTTTATCGTCCCTATACGAGCAGTACTTC. Protein sequence: CASSLSSLYEQYF.

The chain has TRBV11-2 and TRBJ1-1; 10 positions agree with TRBD1. The CDR3 is 17 residues long. The J segment lost 4 bases and the V segment lost 2 bases, leaving 10 bases of the junction unmatched. The germline CDR1 and CDR2 sequences are SGHAT and FQNNGV. Here the CDR3 reads CASSLNRDRGFGTEAFF. DNA of the CDR3: TGTGCCAGCAGCTTAAACCGGGACAGGGGTTTCGGCACTGAAGCTTTCTTT.

This clone was observed a single time. The rearrangement joins TRBV15 to TRBJ2-2, with D possibly being TRBD2 (6 bases). Trimming cost V 5 bases and J 0 bases, with 13 bases left between them. Germline V gives CDR1 LNHNV, CDR2 YYDKDF (reference sequence). The CDR3 totals 16 residues. The DNA for the CDR3 is TGTGCCACCAGCCCTAGCGTGGAACCGAACACCGGGGAGCTGTTTTTT. Translation gives CATSPSVEPNTGELFF.

The table lists this clone with a count of one. The chain employs TRBV2 and TRBJ2-1; TRBD2 matches at 10 bases. The CDR3 extends over 14 amino acids. Trimming removed 8 bases from V and 8 bases from J; junction bases left unmatched: 9. CDR1 and CDR2 from the germline V gene are SNHLY and FYNNEI. Here the CDR3 reads CASRSGRAGDEQFF. CDR3 bases: TGTGCCAGCCGGAGCGGGAGGGCCGGGGATGAGCAGTTCTTC.

CDR3 in amino acids: CASSLGLAGWETQYF. CDR3 DNA sequence: TGTGCCAGCAGTTTGGGACTAGCGGGGTGGGAGACCCAGTACTTC. This rearrangement joins TRBV27 to TRBJ2-5; 13 bases align to TRBD2. V shed 3 bases, J shed 5 bases, and the junction held 3 bases outside the gene matches. CDR1 is MNHEY, CDR2 SMNVEV, per germline (reference sequence). CDR3 length equals 15 residues.

V gene TRBV27 combines with J gene TRBJ2-5, with no clear D. The CDR3 sequence is 12 residues long. The germline V and J ends were trimmed by 3 bases and 2 bases, with 4 bases remaining between them. Germline loops: CDR1 MNHEY, CDR2 SMNVEV (reference sequence). Here the CDR3 reads CASSFLQETQYF. In DNA form, the CDR3 reads TGTGCCAGCAGTTTCCTTCAAGAGACCCAGTACTTC.